This T cell receptor beta chain was captured by sequencing in a study of T cell repertoires in cytomegalovirus infection. Overall study context: Recently identified HLA-C-restricted CMV epitopes were used, and well-studied HLA-B-restricted CMV epitopes were used as well. Signatures in public TCR beta sequences pointed to both CMV infection and matching HLA type.

CDR3 length: 15 residues. V shed 8 bases, J shed 4 bases, and the junction held 11 bases outside the gene matches. Germline CDR1 SEHNR, CDR2 FQNEAQ (reference sequence). MiXCR was run by TCRdb on the reads, yielding one entry per CDR3 protein. This sample has around 99,000 distinct CDR3 sequences; around 31% occur once, and the top ten carry about three quarters. A note on this clonotype: The antigen is not known.

General study points: It was HLA-C-restricted CMV-specific TCR beta clonotypes that dominated the response ex vivo.

Sample: CD8+ T cells from cultured PBMCs, taken from culture after CMV antigen stimulation. This chain uses TRBV7-9 with TRBJ1-5; 7 bases are shared with TRBD1. This receptor was taken from a human donor in good health (CMV status not recorded). Some clones in this sample may be carry-over from other donors' samples. The chain's CDR3 is CASSDDGQENQPQHF. The DNA for the CDR3 is TGTGCCAGCTCTGATGACGGACAGGAGAATCAGCCCCAGCATTTT.